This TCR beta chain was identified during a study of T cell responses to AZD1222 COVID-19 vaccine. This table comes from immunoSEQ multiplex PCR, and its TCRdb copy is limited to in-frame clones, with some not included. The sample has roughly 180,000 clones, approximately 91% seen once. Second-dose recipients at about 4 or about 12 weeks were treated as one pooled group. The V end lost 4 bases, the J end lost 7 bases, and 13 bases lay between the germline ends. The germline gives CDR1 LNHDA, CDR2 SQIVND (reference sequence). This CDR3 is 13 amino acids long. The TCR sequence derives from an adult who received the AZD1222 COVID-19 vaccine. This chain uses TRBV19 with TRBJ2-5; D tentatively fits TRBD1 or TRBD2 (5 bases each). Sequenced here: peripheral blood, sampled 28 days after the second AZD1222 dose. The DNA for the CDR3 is TGTGCCAGTAGTAGACAGCGGTCCGCGACCCAGTACTTC. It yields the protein CASSRQRSATQYF.